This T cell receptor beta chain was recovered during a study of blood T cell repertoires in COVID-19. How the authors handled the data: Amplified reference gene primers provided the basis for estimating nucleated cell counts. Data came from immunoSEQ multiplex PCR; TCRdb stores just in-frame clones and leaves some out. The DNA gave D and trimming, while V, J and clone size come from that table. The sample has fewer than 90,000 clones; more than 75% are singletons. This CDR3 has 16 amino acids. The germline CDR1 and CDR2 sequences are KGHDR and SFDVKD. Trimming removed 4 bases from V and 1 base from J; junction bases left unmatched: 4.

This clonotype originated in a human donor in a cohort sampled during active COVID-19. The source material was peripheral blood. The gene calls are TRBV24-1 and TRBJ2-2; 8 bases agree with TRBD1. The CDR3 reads CATSDAGTGNTGELFF. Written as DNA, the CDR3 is TGTGCCACCAGTGACGCCGGGACAGGGAACACCGGGGAGCTGTTTTTT.